This entry lists 18 T cell receptor beta chains sequenced from one sample in a study of T cell responses to AZD1222 COVID-19 vaccine. Assay: immunoSEQ multiplex PCR; the TCRdb copy retains only in-frame clones and omits some. The sample includes roughly 100,000 clones, 84% of them seen just once. The material was peripheral blood, obtained on day 0 of AZD1222 vaccination. The receptors originated from an adult in good health.

This rearrangement joins TRBV6-5 to TRBJ1-1; D possibly corresponds to TRBD1 (5 bases). In germline, CDR1 is MNHEY, CDR2 SVGAGI. V lost 7 bases to trimming and J lost 9 bases, with 18 bases between them. This CDR3 region has 13 residues. The CDR3 DNA reads TGTGCCAGCATCCCCACGACGGGGGAGAAAGCTTTCTTT. It is translated as CASIPTTGEKAFF.

The V call is TRBV12-3 or TRBV12-4, the J call TRBJ1-2; TRBD1 matches 7 bases. This CDR3 is 13 amino acids long. With 3 bases clipped from V and 6 bases from J, the junction kept 4 bases outside the gene matches. In DNA form, the CDR3 reads TGTGCCAGCAGTTTGACAGGGAGGAATGGCTACACCTTC. Amino acid sequence: CASSLTGRNGYTF.

The V call is TRBV27, the J call TRBJ2-3; 7 nucleotides line up with TRBD1. CDR3 length equals 16 residues. V lost 8 bases and J lost 6; bases outside the gene matches: 17. In germline, CDR1 is MNHEY, CDR2 SMNVEV (reference sequence). The CDR3 sequence: CASFPYRGLLWDTQYF. The DNA of the CDR3 is TGTGCCAGCTTTCCTTACAGGGGCCTACTCTGGGATACGCAGTATTTT.

Only a few counts were recorded for this clone. The chain employs TRBV2 and TRBJ1-6; no firm D call. The V gene lost 5 bases and the J gene lost 5 bases, with 10 bases spanning the gap. This CDR3 spans 14 amino acids. Germline values: CDR1 SNHLY, CDR2 FYNNEI. The CDR3 reads CASSRLKDNSPLHF. The CDR3 DNA is TGTGCCAGCAGTCGGTTGAAGGATAATTCACCCCTCCACTTT.

This chain joins TRBV27 and TRBJ1-6; TRBD1 matches 7 bases. The junction had 10 bases not matched to a gene; V was cut back by 6 bases and J by 5 bases. Per the germline V gene, CDR1 is MNHEY and CDR2 is SMNVEV (reference sequence). There are 16 residues in the CDR3. CDR3 region: CASSEGDRLNNSPLHF. The CDR3 DNA is TGTGCCAGCAGCGAGGGGGACAGATTGAATAATTCACCCCTCCACTTT.

The CDR3 DNA follows: TGTGCCAGCAGTTACCATGGCCAAGAGACCCAGTACTTC. Translating gives CASSYHGQETQYF. V usage is TRBV6-2 or TRBV6-3 and J usage is TRBJ2-5; no clear D gene. Germline CDR1 is MNHEY and CDR2 is SVGEGT. The CDR3 covers 13 residues. The V and J ends lost 2 bases and 1 base respectively, with 5 bases between them.

This clone is a singleton in its sample. The chain joins TRBV3-1 (or the pseudogene TRBV3-2) to TRBJ1-1; the D gene is possibly TRBD1 (6 bases). Between the trimmed V and J ends, which lost 3 bases and 1 base, there was a span of 9 bases. The CDR3 covers 14 residues. From germline, CDR1 is LGHDT and CDR2 YNNKEL (reference sequence). Here the CDR3 reads CASSHGQTNTEAFF. The DNA for the CDR3 is TGTGCCAGCAGCCACGGACAGACGAACACTGAAGCTTTCTTT.

The genes are TRBV6-5 and TRBJ2-2; D is unresolved. Trimming took off 4 bases at V and 0 bases at J, with 12 bases between the two ends. CDR3 size: 16 residues. CDR1 MNHEY and CDR2 SVGAGI come from the germline V gene. The CDR3 nucleotides read TGTGCCAGCAGTTTTCGAGCAGACGCGAACACCGGGGAGCTGTTTTTT. It is translated as CASSFRADANTGELFF.

The CDR3 protein is CASSLDGVVSGSSYNEQFF. The CDR3 bases are TGTGCCAGCAGCTTAGATGGGGTTGTTAGCGGGAGCTCCTACAATGAGCAGTTCTTC. The chain carries TRBV11-2 and TRBJ2-1, with 9 bases matching TRBD2. The germline V gene encodes CDR1 SGHAT and CDR2 FQNNGV. V dropped 0 bases and J dropped 0; count of bases not matched to a gene: 9. The CDR3 runs to 19 residues.

The chain employs TRBV6-5 and TRBJ2-4; the match to TRBD1 covers 9 bases. The V gene end was trimmed by 2 bases and the J gene end by 7 bases; junction bases not matched to a gene: 6. Germline V lookup: CDR1 MNHEY, CDR2 SVGAGI. The CDR3 sequence is 15 residues long. The CDR3 DNA reads TGTGCCAGCAGTTACAGTCTGGGACAGGGTAACATTCAGTACTTC. The encoded protein is CASSYSLGQGNIQYF.

The rearrangement joins TRBV19 to TRBJ1-1; D remains ambiguous. The ends were cut back, 5 bases at V and 5 bases at J, with 15 bases in the middle. This CDR3 is 14 amino acids long. Per the germline V gene, CDR1 is LNHDA and CDR2 is SQIVND (reference sequence). This chain's CDR3 is CASSLRAWGTEAFF. CDR3 nucleotides: TGTGCCAGTAGTCTGCGGGCGTGGGGTACTGAAGCTTTCTTT.

The V and J genes are TRBV3-1 (or the pseudogene TRBV3-2) and TRBJ2-5; 9 bases are a match to TRBD2. There are 15 residues in the CDR3. CDR1 is LGHDT, CDR2 YNNKEL, per germline (reference sequence). Trimming took 1 base from V and 4 from J; bases not matched to a gene: 4. The DNA of the CDR3 is TGTGCCAGCAGCCAAGCGGTAGCGGGGGCAGAGACCCAGTACTTC. Amino acid sequence: CASSQAVAGAETQYF.

The rearrangement links TRBV27 to TRBJ1-5; D call uncertain. V lost 4 bases to trimming and J lost 5 bases, with 12 bases between them. Germline-derived CDR1 and CDR2 are MNHEY and SMNVEV (reference sequence). CDR3 length: 14 residues. CDR3 sequence: CASSSQRVDQPQHF. The CDR3 DNA sequence: TGTGCCAGCAGTTCACAGAGGGTGGATCAGCCCCAGCATTTT.

The rearrangement joins TRBV4-2 to TRBJ2-2, with a possible D match to TRBD1 (6 bases). The CDR3 is 17 amino acids. V was shortened by 4 bases and J by 7 bases, with 22 bases between the two germline ends. CDR1 is LGHNA and CDR2 is YNFKEQ in the germline V gene. The CDR3 protein is CASSRIKGTGSSGELFF. The CDR3 nucleotides are TGTGCCAGCAGCCGTATTAAAGGTACAGGGTCAAGCGGGGAGCTGTTTTTT.

Points on this clone: One end of the junction is discordant with germline, which a read error may explain. The chain is built from TRBV12-3 or TRBV12-4 and TRBJ1-5; D is undetermined. The CDR3 runs to 12 residues. The CDR3 sequence is CASSLHDQRQHF. In DNA, the CDR3 is TGTGCCAGCAGTTTACACGATCAGCGCCAGCATTTT.

The chain carries TRBV11-2 and TRBJ1-3; no definite D call. Germline V CDR1 and CDR2: SGHAT, FQNNGV. V was trimmed by 3 bases and J by 0 bases, leaving 6 bases between them. The CDR3 is 14 residues long. CDR3 amino acids: CASSFKNSGNTIYF. The CDR3 nucleotides are TGTGCCAGCAGCTTCAAAAACTCTGGAAACACCATATATTTT.

The gene calls are TRBV18 and TRBJ1-5; TRBD1 aligns across 7 bases. This CDR3 comprises 14 residues. Germline V gene sequence: CDR1 KGHSH, CDR2 LQKENI. With 4 bases clipped from V and 6 bases from J, the junction kept 6 bases outside the gene matches. This CDR3 reads CASSHGQAGQPQHF. The CDR3 region has the DNA TGTGCCAGCTCACACGGACAGGCGGGTCAGCCCCAGCATTTT. Variable domain in full (rest from reference TRBV18 and TRBJ1-5): NAGVMQNPRHLVRRRGQEARLRCSPMKGHSHVYWYRQLPEEGLKFMVYLQKENIIDESGMPKERFSAEFPKEGPSILRIQQVVRGDSAAYFCASSHGQAGQPQHFGDGTRLSIL.

This clone was found once. The chain joins TRBV29-1 to TRBJ1-2; no clear D gene. The ends were cut back, 4 bases at V and 2 bases at J, with 8 bases in the middle. CDR3 length: 12 amino acids. Germline V CDR1 and CDR2: SQVTM, ANQGSEA. CDR3 DNA: TGCAGCGTTGGGTCCAGCAACTATGGCTACACCTTC. Translated: CSVGSSNYGYTF.